The 12 T cell receptor beta chains presented below share a single source sample, sequenced in a study of human T cells and chemical hapten exposure. The time point was: pre-sensitization, week 0. The sample's treatment: therapeutic diphenylcyclopropenone sensitization with weekly scalp DPC. MiXCR was run by TCRdb on the RACE reads, yielding one entry per CDR3 protein. Here the sample spans 280,000 or so distinct CDR3 sequences, approximately 7.5% being singletons. Sequenced here: whole blood, sampled in connection with sensitization to the hapten diphenylcyclopropenone (DPC). The receptor set was obtained from a man aged 18-30 years with alopecia areata. Some clones in this sample may be carry-over from other donors' samples.

This clonotype was counted only a few times. V usage is TRBV12-3 or TRBV12-4 and J usage is TRBJ2-2; D is uncertain. This CDR3 region has 14 residues. The V and J ends lost 5 bases and 6 bases respectively, with 13 bases between them. The CDR3 nucleotides are TGTGCCAGCAGTCCCAATGGGGATTCCGGGGAGCTGTTTTTT. Its protein is CASSPNGDSGELFF.

This clonotype was picked up many times. This rearrangement joins TRBV5-6 to TRBJ1-5, with a weak D call TRBD1 (6 bases). CDR1 is SGHDT, CDR2 YYEEEE, per germline. V gave up 1 base and J gave up 3 bases, with 14 bases separating them. The CDR3 runs to 16 residues. The CDR3 here is CASSLLGGRNNQPQHF. Written as DNA, the CDR3 is TGTGCCAGCAGCTTGCTCGGGGGGCGAAACAATCAGCCCCAGCATTTT.

In DNA form, the CDR3 reads TGCGCCAGCAGCTTTGGAGACAGAGTTCAAGAGACCCAGTACTTC. This gives the protein CASSFGDRVQETQYF. The rearrangement links TRBV5-1 to TRBJ2-5; D perhaps matches TRBD1 (5 bases). This CDR3 is built from 15 residues. V was cut by 2 bases and J by 2 bases, with 13 bases left in between. Per germline, CDR1 SGHRS and CDR2 YFSETQ.

This chain uses TRBV29-1 with TRBJ2-2; TRBD2 might be the D (6 bases). This CDR3 has 12 amino acids. The ends were cut back, 7 bases at V and 4 bases at J, with 10 bases in the middle. Germline lookup yields CDR1 SQVTM and CDR2 ANQGSEA. CDR3 in DNA: TGCAGCGCGGTGGGGGGCACCGGGGAGCTGTTTTTT. Translating it yields CSAVGGTGELFF.

This clonotype was picked up many times. V is TRBV2 and J is TRBJ1-3; 9 bases align to TRBD1. The CDR3 has 16 amino acids. CDR1 and CDR2 (germline): SNHLY, FYNNEI. V gave up 0 bases and J gave up 3 bases; unmatched junction bases: 3. CDR3 loop: CASSEAWTGDGNTIYF. CDR3 bases: TGTGCCAGCAGTGAAGCGTGGACAGGGGATGGAAACACCATATATTTT.

In this sample, this clonotype turned up a few times. The gene calls are TRBV7-2 and TRBJ1-4; 7 nucleotides match TRBD1. Germline V lookup: CDR1 SGHTA, CDR2 FQGNSA. The CDR3 totals 13 residues. Trimming at V came to 6 bases and at J to 6 bases, leaving 4 bases not matched to a gene. CDR3: CASRRTGDEKLFF. The DNA for the CDR3 is TGTGCCAGCAGGCGGACAGGAGATGAAAAACTGTTTTTT.

This CDR3 reads CASSQERTSGGARVTDTQYF. In DNA, the CDR3 is TGCGCCAGCAGCCAAGAAAGGACTAGCGGGGGGGCTAGGGTCACAGATACGCAGTATTTT. The rearrangement joins TRBV4-1 to TRBJ2-3; 15 positions agree with TRBD2. The CDR3 consists of 20 residues. Germline loops: CDR1 MGHRA, CDR2 YSYEKL. The ends lost 0 bases at V and 2 bases at J; junction bases unmatched: 9.

This chain links TRBV28 with TRBJ2-3; 7 bases map to TRBD2. Germline lookup yields CDR1 MDHEN and CDR2 SYDVKM. The CDR3 has 13 residues. V lost 7 bases, J lost 1 base, and 2 bases stayed unmatched. The CDR3 DNA follows: TGTGCCAGCATGGGGGGGGGCACAGATACGCAGTATTTT. Protein product: CASMGGGTDTQYF. Looking up the rest from reference TRBV28 and TRBJ2-3 gives the full variable domain: DVKVTQSSRYLVKRTGEKVFLECVQDMDHENMFWYRQDPGLGLRLIYFSYDVKMKEKGDIPEGYSVSREKKERFSLILESASTNQTSMYLCASMGGGTDTQYFGPGTRLTVL.

The CDR3 reads CASSQDSRYEQYF. The CDR3 DNA reads TGTGCCAGCAGCCAAGATTCGCGGTACGAGCAGTACTTC. The chain has TRBV3-1 and TRBJ2-7, with D hard to call. The CDR3 sequence is 13 residues long. Germline assignment: CDR1 LGHDT and CDR2 YNNKEL (reference sequence). Between the trimmed V and J ends, which lost 0 bases and 4 bases, there was a span of 7 bases.

This clonotype has a count of ten or more. J is TRBJ2-2 and V is TRBV5-1; D possibly corresponds to TRBD2 (5 bases). Deletions cut 7 bases from V and 5 bases from J, with 12 bases between. Germline V gene sequence: CDR1 SGHRS, CDR2 YFSETQ. The CDR3 runs to 13 residues. The CDR3 loop reads CASREGVTGELFF. The CDR3 DNA follows: TGCGCCAGCCGGGAAGGCGTGACCGGGGAGCTGTTTTTT.

This clonotype was seen only a few times. The rearrangement links TRBV3-1 to TRBJ2-7; D is unclear. V was clipped by 4 bases and J by 4 bases, with 14 bases between them. This CDR3 has 14 residues. Germline loops: CDR1 LGHDT, CDR2 YNNKEL (reference sequence). In DNA form, the CDR3 reads TGTGCCAGCAGCCTGAGACCGATTATTTACGAGCAGTACTTC. Translating it yields CASSLRPIIYEQYF.

The chain has TRBV7-9 and TRBJ1-1; D remains ambiguous. Trimming removed 2 bases at V and 7 bases at J, with 8 bases between. Germline CDR1 SEHNR, CDR2 FQNEAQ (reference sequence). The CDR3 loop spans 12 amino acids. This CDR3 is CASSLRSGEAFF. CDR3 nucleotide sequence: TGTGCCAGCAGCTTAAGGTCCGGTGAAGCTTTCTTT.